The clone carrying this T cell receptor (beta chain) was observed at least ten times. RNA transcripts served as the template for amplifying TCR beta CDR3 regions. HTBI primers drove first-round RT-PCR of the TCR CDR3. Each CDR3 protein gets one entry after TCRdb re-called the multiplex PCR reads with MiXCR. The sample carries about 130,000 distinct CDR3 sequences, 22% recorded once. This sample stems from a study of T cells in Graves' hyperthyroidism and ophthalmopathy. Germline V lookup: CDR1 SGHRS, CDR2 YFSETQ. The CDR3 is 16 residues long. Trimming cost V 0 bases and J 5 bases; bases outside gene matches: 9.

The specimen sequenced was blood. The chain has TRBV5-1 and TRBJ2-7, with 9 bases lining up with TRBD1. This receptor was identified in a woman in her forties or fifties with Graves' hyperthyroidism that later progressed to Graves' ophthalmopathy. The DNA of the CDR3 is TGCGCCAGCAGCTTGGTAAGAGGACAGGGGTACCACGAGCAGTACTTC. Amino acids: CASSLVRGQGYHEQYF.